Listed below are T cell receptor beta chains from one sample, sequenced in a study of blood T cell repertoires in COVID-19. Produced via immunoSEQ multiplex PCR; TCRdb's table is partial and in-frame only. The data contain more than 95,000 clones, 90% of them seen just once; the ten biggest clones take up 1.5% to 2%. Input material: peripheral blood. The source of these receptors is a man in his 60s with acute or convalescent COVID-19. CDR3s include the opening cysteine and the closing phenylalanine or tryptophan.

>TRBJ2-7|TRBV27
CASRDLGTGGREQYF
>TRBJ1-3|TRBV2
CASSETGIWNTIYF
>TRBJ1-2|TRBV11-3
CASSFWQGDGYGYTF
>TRBJ1-4|TRBV5-5
CASKPNMAGGEKLFF
>TRBJ2-7|TRBV9
CASSAQGTASYEQYF
>TRBJ1-4|TRBV27
CASRRAASTNEKLFF
>TRBJ1-1|TRBV5-1
CASSLAGRAEAFF
>TRBJ1-3|TRBV5-8
CASSLSVIFGNTIYF
>TRBJ2-1|TRBV5-4
CASSPEWGLAVNEQFF
>TRBJ2-1|TRBV11-2
CASSLRGTSGAGNEQFF
>TRBJ1-5|TRBV6-1
CASSEQGPGGQPQHF
>TRBJ1-1|TRBV6-6
CASSRVPPGQNTEAFF
>TRBJ2-2|TRBV5-1
CASSLVAGGRTGELFF
>TRBJ1-1|TRBV6-6
CASSQRQGQNTEAFF
>TRBJ1-5|TRBV20-1
CSASQGAANSNQPQHF
>TRBJ1-5|TRBV18
CASSGGMGNQPQHF